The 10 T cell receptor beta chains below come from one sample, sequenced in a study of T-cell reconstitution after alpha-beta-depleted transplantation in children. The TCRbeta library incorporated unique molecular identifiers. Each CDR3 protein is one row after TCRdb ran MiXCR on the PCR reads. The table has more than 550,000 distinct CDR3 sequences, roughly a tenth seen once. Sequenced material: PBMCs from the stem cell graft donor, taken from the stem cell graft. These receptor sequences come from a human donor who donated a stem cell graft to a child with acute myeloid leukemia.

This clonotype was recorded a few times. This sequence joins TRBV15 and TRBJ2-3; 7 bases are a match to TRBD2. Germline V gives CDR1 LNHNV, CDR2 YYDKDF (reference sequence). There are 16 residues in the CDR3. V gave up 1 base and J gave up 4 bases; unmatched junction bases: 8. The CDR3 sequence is CATSRALTSAADTQYF. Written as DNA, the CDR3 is TGTGCCACCAGCAGAGCGTTAACTAGCGCGGCAGATACGCAGTATTTT. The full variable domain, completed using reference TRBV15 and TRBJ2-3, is DAMVIQNPRYQVTQFGKPVTLSCSQTLNHNVMYWYQQKSSQAPKLLFHYYDKDFNNEADTPDNFQSRRPNTSFCFLDIRSPGLGDTAMYLCATSRALTSAADTQYFGPGTRLTVL.

CDR3 sequence reads: CASSRGGRGAYEQYF. In nucleotides, the CDR3 is TGTGCCAGCAGCCGAGGGGGCAGGGGGGCCTACGAGCAGTACTTC. The genes are TRBV25-1 and TRBJ2-7; TRBD1 is a possible D gene (7 bases). V lost 6 bases and J lost 2, with 17 bases in between. Germline lookup yields CDR1 MGHDK and CDR2 SYGVNS. The CDR3 contains 15 residues.

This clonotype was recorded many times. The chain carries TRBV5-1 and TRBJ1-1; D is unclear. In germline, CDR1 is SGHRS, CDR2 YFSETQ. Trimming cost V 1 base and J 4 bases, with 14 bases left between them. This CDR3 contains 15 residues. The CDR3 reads CASSLSLSGGTEAFF. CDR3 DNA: TGCGCCAGCAGCTTGTCATTGTCAGGTGGCACTGAAGCTTTCTTT.

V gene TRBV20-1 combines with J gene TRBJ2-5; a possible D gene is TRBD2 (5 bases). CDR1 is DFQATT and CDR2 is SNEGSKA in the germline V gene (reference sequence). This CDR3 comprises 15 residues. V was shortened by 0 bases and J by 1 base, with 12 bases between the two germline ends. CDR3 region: CSARDSGSGQETQYF. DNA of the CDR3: TGCAGTGCTAGAGATTCGGGGAGCGGCCAAGAGACCCAGTACTTC.

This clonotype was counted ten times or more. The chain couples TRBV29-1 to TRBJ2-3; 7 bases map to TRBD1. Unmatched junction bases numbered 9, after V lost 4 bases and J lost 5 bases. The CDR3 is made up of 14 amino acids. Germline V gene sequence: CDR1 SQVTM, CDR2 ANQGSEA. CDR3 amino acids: CSVVRQGIGDTQYF. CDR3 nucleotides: TGCAGCGTTGTGCGACAGGGCATCGGAGATACGCAGTATTTT.

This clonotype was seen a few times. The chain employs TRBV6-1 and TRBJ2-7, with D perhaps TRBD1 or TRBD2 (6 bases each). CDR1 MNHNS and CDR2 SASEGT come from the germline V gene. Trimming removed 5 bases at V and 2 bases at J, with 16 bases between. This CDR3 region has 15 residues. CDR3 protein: CASSPRRGSAYEQYF. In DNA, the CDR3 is TGTGCCAGCAGTCCCAGGAGGGGGAGCGCCTACGAGCAGTACTTC.

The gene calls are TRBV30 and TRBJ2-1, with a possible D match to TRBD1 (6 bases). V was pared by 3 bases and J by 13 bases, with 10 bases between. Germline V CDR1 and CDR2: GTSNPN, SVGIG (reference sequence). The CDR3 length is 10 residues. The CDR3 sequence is CAWRDRNQFF. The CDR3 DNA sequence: TGTGCCTGGAGGGACAGAAATCAGTTCTTC.

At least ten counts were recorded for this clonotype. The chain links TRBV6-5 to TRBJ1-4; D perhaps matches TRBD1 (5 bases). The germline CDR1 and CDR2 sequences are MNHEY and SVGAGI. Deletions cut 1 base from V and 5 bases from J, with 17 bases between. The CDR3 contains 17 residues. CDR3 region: CASSYLNPIDRNEKLFF. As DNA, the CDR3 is TGTGCCAGCAGTTACTTAAACCCTATCGACAGAAATGAAAAACTGTTTTTT.

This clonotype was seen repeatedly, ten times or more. The CDR3 spells CASSSVASGIQAYEQYF. Here the CDR3 DNA reads TGTGCCAGCAGCTCGGTCGCTAGCGGGATCCAAGCCTACGAGCAGTACTTC. V usage is TRBV7-2 and J usage is TRBJ2-7, with 9 nucleotides matching TRBD2. The length of the CDR3 is 17 residues. Germline loops: CDR1 SGHTA, CDR2 FQGNSA. Trimming took 4 bases from V and 2 from J; bases not matched to a gene: 12.

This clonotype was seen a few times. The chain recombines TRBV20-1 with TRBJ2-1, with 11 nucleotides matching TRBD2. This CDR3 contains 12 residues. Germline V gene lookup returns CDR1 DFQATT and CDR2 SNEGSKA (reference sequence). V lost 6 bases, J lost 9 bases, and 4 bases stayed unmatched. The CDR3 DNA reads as TGCAGTGCACTAGCGGGAGTGAGTGAGCAGTTCTTC. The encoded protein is CSALAGVSEQFF.